This T cell receptor (beta chain) was sequenced during a study of blood T cell repertoires in COVID-19. Study information: Acute-phase and convalescent COVID-19 samples originated in the United States, Italy and Spain. T cells, B-cell-depleted T cells, or PBMCs supplied cDNA or gDNA.

As originally analysed: By means of reference gene primer amplification, nucleated cell counts were estimated. The method was immunoSEQ multiplex PCR; TCRdb's version includes in-frame clones alone and lacks a portion of them. The D gene and trimming were derived from the DNA, and the V and J assignments and clone size from that table. The profile shows about 99,000 clones, more than 75% of them singletons. The source is a man aged 50 to 59 with acute or convalescent COVID-19. The sample comprised peripheral blood.

The CDR3 loop reads CASSLTGTLTYEQYF. As DNA, the CDR3 is TGTGCCAGCAGCCTAACCGGGACACTCACCTACGAGCAGTACTTC. The chain links TRBV14 to TRBJ2-7, with a possible D match to TRBD1 (6 bases). CDR1 and CDR2 (germline): SGHDN, FVKESK. This CDR3 is built from 15 residues. V lost 4 bases, J lost 2 bases, and 15 bases lay in between.